This TCR beta chain was recorded in a study of blood T cells in healthy people across ages. The use of a sample-barcoded 5' primer and a J-beta primer mix characterized a second PCR of roughly 7 to 12 cycles. The template-switch adaptor, which had 12 random nucleotides, put a tag on each cDNA molecule. TCRdb re-derived calls from the 5' RACE reads in MiXCR, one entry per CDR3 protein. The table shows hundreds of thousands of distinct CDR3 sequences, with 40% to 50% occurring only once. Study-wide points: Reliance upon unsorted PBMCs precluded definitive naive versus antigen-experienced comparison. Naive T cell percentage by flow cytometry tracked strongly with beta diversity.

This clonotype was found a few times. Its matching antigen is unknown. CDR3 length equals 16 residues. Germline V gene sequence: CDR1 DFQATT, CDR2 SNEGSKA (reference sequence). The ends lost 2 bases at V and 6 bases at J; junction bases unmatched: 10. Healthy Caucasian individuals from Russia aged about 6 to 95 were enrolled as donors. The chain is built from TRBV20-1 and TRBJ2-2; 9 bases align to TRBD2. The sample comprised blood. This receptor was taken from a man at least 80 years old in good health. This CDR3 is CSARYVAGANAGELFF. The DNA of the CDR3 is TGCAGTGCTAGATACGTAGCGGGAGCCAACGCCGGGGAGCTGTTTTTT.